This T cell receptor beta chain comes out of a study of blood T cells in healthy people across ages (dated by TCRdb to about 2015). Broadly, across the study: In model experiments, template switching captured roughly one uniquely barcoded TCR beta cDNA molecule for every two T cells. The donors were split into four age groups: young (average 16 years), middle-aged (39), aged (approximately 60) and long-lived (roughly 88). To avoid experimental bias, donors of different ages were distributed randomly across sequencing lanes. To track age-related changes in TCR beta repertoire diversity, the study relied on deep sequencing normalized with unique cDNA molecular identifiers. Two additional independent replicas of 1 million unique cDNA reads from the same blood draw were analyzed for two donors (one aged 18 to 30 and one aged 80 or older). Overall study outcomes, separate from this receptor: Compared with the aged group, the long-lived group had more naive CD4+ T cells, fewer expanded clones and increased TCR diversity, suggesting age selection. Because donor CMV infection status was unknown, age-related changes in expanded clonotypes were potentially confounded. Observed TCR beta diversity correlated strongly with the percentage of naive T cells measured by flow cytometry. Observed TCR beta diversity per million T cells fell roughly linearly with age, and a significant reduction was already apparent by age about 43. Estimates of total diversity based on one million sequenced T cells were regarded as lower bounds and as underestimates. Because profiling used bulk unsorted PBMCs, naive and antigen-experienced compartments could not be compared conclusively.

CDR1 and CDR2 are drawn from the germline V gene (reference sequence): DFQATT, SNEGSKA. Trimming accounts for 1 base at V and 2 bases at J, while the number of junction bases matched to no gene is 2. The CDR3 holds 13 amino acids from the cysteine to the phenylalanine. The CDR3 DNA has 39 bases and is translated from base 1. The sample holds a few counts of this clonotype. It has no known antigen specificity. The input lacks base qualities; no much larger clone sits a single base away. The library was generated by 5' RACE. The instrument was an Illumina HiSeq 2500. The second PCR ran for about 6 to 12 cycles and used a J-beta primer mix along with a sample-barcoded 5' primer. A unique molecular identifier was introduced onto each TCR beta cDNA molecule by a template-switch 5' adaptor carrying 12 random nucleotides. Each sample yielded at least 2.5 million CDR3-containing paired-end reads. The Mint cDNA synthesis kit, primed by a TRBC-specific oligonucleotide, was used to synthesize first-strand cDNA from all RNA. All cDNA was treated with uracil-DNA glycosylase and then went through a first 18-cycle PCR with the universal primers M1SS and BC2_uni_R. Regarding the original processing steps: For normalization, 1 million high-quality reads, each with a distinct molecular identifier, were randomly selected from each sample. Instead of being binned into consensus sequences, reads that shared molecular identifiers were thrown out. MiTCR, run with a Q25 quality threshold and the strictest error-elimination algorithm, handled CDR3 identification, clonotype clustering and error correction. A nonparametric unseen species model with Euler transformation was used to estimate lower-bound total TCR beta diversity. TCRdb redid the processing of the public reads, applying fastp at Q25 and MiXCR, and retained in-frame beta chains. For every CDR3 protein sequence, its rows merge into one entry that carries the most common genes and DNA. These V and J calls are TCRdb output, not the study's own analysis. In this sample the table shows more than 1,400,000 distinct CDR3 sequences, 42% of which occur a single time. Roughly 7.9% of the sample rests with the top ten.

The approximately 39 donors, aged roughly 6 to 100 years, were systemically healthy Caucasian individuals from Russia. Approximately 10 milliliters of peripheral blood were collected from each donor into EDTA-treated Vacutainer tubes. PBMCs were isolated by Ficoll-Paque density-gradient centrifugation, with at least 7 million obtained per sample. Total RNA, at least 5.5 micrograms per sample, was extracted from PBMCs with Trizol reagent. Naive CD45RAhigh/CD27high T cell percentages were measured by flow cytometry on a PBMC aliquot from every donor. The sample comprised blood. The chain is encoded by TRBV20-1 joined to TRBJ2-7, with 7 middle bases fitting TRBD2. This TCR derives from a young woman in good health. This receptor carries the CDR3 CSARVLAAYEQYF. DNA sequence: TGCAGTGCTAGAGTCCTAGCGGCCTACGAGCAGTACTTC.